These 30 T cell receptor beta chains were all obtained from the same sample, sequenced in a study of cytomegalovirus exposure and HLA in healthy donors. Researchers ran the PCR with 60 Vbeta and 13 Jbeta primers. Method: immunoSEQ multiplex PCR; TCRdb's copy keeps in-frame clones and lacks some. The sample lists roughly 150,000 clones, about 77% seen once, with approximately 1.3% in the top ten. The sample was PBMCs. The receptors derive from a young man in good health and CMV-seronegative.

The chain is built from TRBV14 and TRBJ2-7; the D gene is possibly TRBD2 (5 bases). CDR3 size: 15 residues. V lost 4 bases, J lost 0 bases, and 13 bases lay in between. CDR1 is SGHDN, CDR2 FVKESK, per germline. The CDR3 DNA sequence: TGTGCCAGCAGCCCACGAAGAGGGTTCTCCTACGAGCAGTACTTC. It translates to CASSPRRGFSYEQYF.

The chain has TRBV10-3 and TRBJ2-7; 7 nucleotides align to TRBD1. The CDR3 runs to 14 residues. CDR1 is ENHRY, CDR2 SYGVKD, per germline. V was clipped by 10 bases and J by 2 bases; unmatched bases: 11. The CDR3 reads CATTQQGNPYEQYF. In DNA form, the CDR3 reads TGTGCCACAACACAACAGGGGAATCCCTACGAGCAGTACTTC.

V and J are TRBV7-2 and TRBJ2-1, with D possibly matching TRBD2 (6 bases). Per the germline V gene, CDR1 is SGHTA and CDR2 is FQGNSA. Trimming shortened V by 5 bases and J by 8 bases, and 16 bases separated the two germline ends. The CDR3 extends over 14 amino acids. CDR3 residues: CASSARDSRDEQFF. CDR3 sequence (DNA): TGTGCCAGCAGCGCCCGGGACTCACGCGATGAGCAGTTCTTC.

The J gene is TRBJ1-1, the V gene TRBV10-3, with a tentative D call TRBD1 (6 bases). V was shortened by 5 bases and J by 0 bases, with 10 bases between the two germline ends. Germline CDR1 and CDR2: ENHRY and SYGVKD. This CDR3 is built from 14 residues. The CDR3 DNA is TGTGCCATCAGTCTACAGGGCATGAACACTGAAGCTTTCTTT. It is translated as CAISLQGMNTEAFF.

The chain couples TRBV7-2 to TRBJ1-2, with 7 bases matching TRBD1. The length of the CDR3 is 16 residues. From germline, CDR1 is SGHTA and CDR2 FQGNSA. V lost 4 bases, J lost 1 base, and 9 bases stayed unmatched. CDR3 loop: CASSSYHRGDNYGYTF. The CDR3 nucleotides are TGTGCCAGCAGCTCCTACCACAGGGGAGATAACTATGGCTACACCTTC.

V gene TRBV27 combines with J gene TRBJ2-1, with D possibly being TRBD2 (5 bases). V was cut by 5 bases and J by 8 bases, with 16 bases left in between. The germline gives CDR1 MNHEY, CDR2 SMNVEV (reference sequence). This CDR3 has 14 amino acids. CDR3 sequence (DNA): TGTGCCAGCAGTCCTTGGAGGCCGGGCGATGAGCAGTTCTTC. This sequence encodes CASSPWRPGDEQFF.

The rearrangement joins TRBV7-9 to TRBJ2-5; 7 bases align to TRBD2. TRBJ2-7 matches the DNA end more closely, so the J call is doubtful. Germline CDR1 reads SEHNR; CDR2 reads FQNEAQ (reference sequence). The CDR3 has 15 residues. CDR3 in amino acids: CASRLSGGASYEQYF. In nucleotides, the CDR3 is TGTGCCAGCAGGCTCTCGGGGGGTGCTTCCTACGAGCAGTACTTC.

This clone was picked up a small number of times. The CDR3 bases are TGTGCCAGCAGCTTGGGGCTAGCGGGGGCCCCTCGCACAGATACGCAGTATTTT. Residues: CASSLGLAGAPRTDTQYF. The chain joins TRBV5-4 to TRBJ2-3, with 10 bases lining up with TRBD2. V shed 0 bases and J 1 base; nucleotides not matched to a gene: 8. Germline V CDR1 and CDR2: SGHNT, YYREEE (reference sequence). CDR3 size: 18 residues. Supplemented by reference TRBV5-4 and TRBJ2-3, the full variable domain reads ETGVTQSPTHLIKTRGQQVTLRCSSQSGHNTVSWYQQALGQGPQFIFQYYREEENGRGNFPPRFSGLQFPNYSSELNVNALELDDSALYLCASSLGLAGAPRTDTQYFGPGTRLTVL.

This sequence joins TRBV11-1 and TRBJ2-7; TRBD1 aligns across 7 bases. The CDR3 is 15 residues long. The germline V gene has CDR1 SGHAT and CDR2 FQDESV (reference sequence). V lost 5 bases to trimming and J lost 2 bases; unmatched junction nucleotides: 9. CDR3 region: CASSPDRSEAYEQYF. CDR3 nucleotides: TGTGCCAGCAGCCCGGACAGGTCCGAGGCCTACGAGCAGTACTTC.

The chain is built from TRBV4-2 and TRBJ2-1; D is possibly TRBD2 (6 bases). V lost 4 bases to trimming and J lost 7 bases, with 14 bases between them. The V gene's germline CDR1 is LGHNA and CDR2 YNFKEQ. This CDR3 comprises 14 residues. The DNA for the CDR3 is TGTGCCAGCAGCCCGCCGACTAGTAGGAATGAGCAGTTCTTC. The encoded protein is CASSPPTSRNEQFF.

V gene TRBV7-3 combines with J gene TRBJ2-2, with 8 bases lining up with TRBD2. The CDR3 sequence is 16 residues long. CDR1 is SGHTA and CDR2 is FQGTGA in the germline V gene. Trimming took 5 bases from V and 4 from J; bases not matched to a gene: 9. The CDR3 is CASSLAGTSLTGELFF. In DNA, the CDR3 is TGTGCCAGCAGCCTGGCCGGGACTAGTCTCACCGGGGAGCTGTTTTTT. Full variable domain (rest looked up from reference TRBV7-3 and TRBJ2-2): GAGVSQTPSNKVTEKGKYVELRCDPISGHTALYWYRQSLGQGPEFLIYFQGTGAADDSGLPNDRFFAVRPEGSVSTLKIQRTERGDSAVYLCASSLAGTSLTGELFFGEGSRLTVL.

This clone appeared a single time. This rearrangement joins TRBV13 to TRBJ2-7, with 7 bases matching TRBD1. V lost 1 base and J lost 2; bases outside the gene matches: 5. Germline V gene data show CDR1 as PRHDT and CDR2 as FYEKMQ (reference sequence). This CDR3 comprises 15 residues. The CDR3 region is CASSLVQGVPYEQYF. In DNA form, the CDR3 reads TGTGCCAGCAGCTTAGTGCAGGGGGTCCCCTACGAGCAGTACTTC.

The J gene is TRBJ1-4, the V gene TRBV28, with a tentative D call TRBD1 (6 bases). The V gene lost 4 bases and the J gene lost 5 bases, with 11 bases spanning the gap. This CDR3 is built from 14 residues. From germline, CDR1 is MDHEN and CDR2 SYDVKM. CDR3 sequence: CASSSGTSNEKLFF. The CDR3 DNA is TGTGCCAGCAGTTCCGGGACAAGCAATGAAAAACTGTTTTTT.

This clone appeared a single time. J is TRBJ2-3 and V is TRBV25-1, with 9 bases lining up with TRBD1. CDR3 length: 14 residues. Germline CDR1 and CDR2: MGHDK and SYGVNS. J was trimmed by 4 bases and V by 3 bases; bases with no gene match: 2. CDR3 sequence: CASSETGGADTQYF. In nucleotides, the CDR3 is TGTGCCAGCAGTGAGACAGGGGGTGCAGATACGCAGTATTTT. The full variable domain, its missing parts supplied by reference TRBV25-1 and TRBJ2-3, is EADIYQTPRYLVIGTGKKITLECSQTMGHDKMYWYQQDPGMELHLIHYSYGVNSTEKGDLSSESTVSRIRTEHFPLTLESARPSHTSQYLCASSETGGADTQYFGPGTRLTVL.

This clone was counted a single time. The chain employs TRBV7-2 and TRBJ2-5; no definite D call. V was cut by 2 bases and J by 2 bases, with 6 bases left in between. Germline V gives CDR1 SGHTA, CDR2 FQGNSA. The CDR3 has 13 amino acids. CDR3 sequence: CASSLWRQETQYF. The CDR3 nucleotides are TGTGCCAGCAGCTTATGGCGGCAAGAGACCCAGTACTTC.

The chain recombines TRBV28 with TRBJ2-5; TRBD2 matches at 13 bases. Germline-derived CDR1 and CDR2 are MDHEN and SYDVKM. The ends lost 5 bases at V and 2 bases at J; junction bases unmatched: 2. CDR3 length: 15 residues. The CDR3 protein is CASSVTSGRQETQYF. The DNA of the CDR3 is TGTGCCAGCAGTGTGACTAGCGGGAGGCAAGAGACCCAGTACTTC.

This clone was recorded only once. The chain combines TRBV6-5 with TRBJ2-5; 9 bases agree with TRBD1. The CDR3 is made up of 15 amino acids. J lost 4 bases, V lost 10 bases, and 13 bases had no gene match. The V gene's germline CDR1 is MNHEY and CDR2 SVGAGI. CDR3 coding DNA: TGTGCCACCGAAGCGGGACAGGGTAGGGGAGAGACCCAGTACTTC. It yields the protein CATEAGQGRGETQYF.

The chain uses TRBV30 and TRBJ1-2; TRBD1 agrees at 9 bases. With 3 bases clipped from V and 5 bases from J, the junction kept 7 bases outside the gene matches. Looked up from germline, CDR1 is GTSNPN and CDR2 is SVGIG (reference sequence). The CDR3 has 14 amino acids. The CDR3 bases are TGTGCCTGGAGCACAGGGGGCGGTCGGTATGGCTACACCTTC. Amino acid sequence: CAWSTGGGRYGYTF.

This chain links TRBV4-1 with TRBJ2-1; 9 nucleotides line up with TRBD1. This CDR3 contains 17 residues. V lost 0 bases and J lost 5; bases outside the gene matches: 8. CDR1 and CDR2 from the germline V gene are MGHRA and YSYEKL. The CDR3 DNA sequence: TGCGCCAGCAGCCAAGAACCCGGGACAGGGACTAACAATGAGCAGTTCTTC. Encoded protein: CASSQEPGTGTNNEQFF.

This rearrangement joins TRBV19 to TRBJ2-7, with 10 nucleotides matching TRBD1. The J segment lost 2 bases and the V segment lost 6 bases, leaving 7 bases of the junction unmatched. The CDR3 runs 15 residues. From germline, CDR1 is LNHDA and CDR2 SQIVND (reference sequence). Here the CDR3 reads CASSPGTGEAYEQYF. The CDR3 nucleotides read TGTGCCAGTAGCCCCGGGACAGGGGAAGCCTACGAGCAGTACTTC.

V is TRBV19 and J is TRBJ1-4; weak D call: TRBD1 (5 bases). The CDR3 is made up of 15 amino acids. The germline V gene has CDR1 LNHDA and CDR2 SQIVND (reference sequence). V lost 5 bases to trimming and J lost 3 bases, with 13 bases between them. In DNA form, the CDR3 reads TGTGCCAGTAGTGTACGACAGCGTTCTAATGAAAAACTGTTTTTT. Residues: CASSVRQRSNEKLFF.

The V call is TRBV5-1, the J call TRBJ2-1, with 8 bases that match TRBD2. This CDR3 spans 16 amino acids. Germline values: CDR1 SGHRS, CDR2 YFSETQ. With 0 bases clipped from V and 3 bases from J, the junction kept 5 bases outside the gene matches. The CDR3 protein is CASSLGSGDIYNEQFF. The CDR3 DNA follows: TGCGCCAGCAGCTTGGGTAGCGGGGATATCTACAATGAGCAGTTCTTC. Supplemented by reference TRBV5-1 and TRBJ2-1, the full variable domain reads KAGVTQTPRYLIKTRGQQVTLSCSPISGHRSVSWYQQTPGQGLQFLFEYFSETQRNKGNFPGRFSGRQFSNSRSEMNVSTLELGDSALYLCASSLGSGDIYNEQFFGPGTRLTVL.

The CDR3 region is CASSPQSGGARETQYF. The CDR3 DNA follows: TGTGCCAGCAGCCCCCAAAGCGGGGGGGCCAGGGAGACCCAGTACTTC. The rearrangement joins TRBV5-4 to TRBJ2-5; TRBD2 matches 10 bases. Germline trimming cut 4 bases from V and 5 bases from J; bases unmatched to any gene: 11. The CDR3 is 16 residues long. Germline CDR1 reads SGHNT; CDR2 reads YYREEE (reference sequence).

The chain joins TRBV5-5 to TRBJ1-5, with TRBD1 identical over 7 bases. Germline CDR1 and CDR2: SGHKS and YYEKEE (reference sequence). There are 14 residues in the CDR3. The J segment lost 4 bases and the V segment lost 0 bases, leaving 1 base of the junction unmatched. The chain's CDR3 is CASSLVRGNQPQHF. The CDR3 nucleotides are TGTGCCAGCAGCTTGGTCAGGGGGAATCAGCCCCAGCATTTT.

The sample holds one count of this clone. The chain combines TRBV19 with TRBJ2-5; 9 bases line up with TRBD1. V lost 5 bases and J lost 3; bases outside the gene matches: 13. The CDR3 is 17 amino acids. The germline CDR1 and CDR2 sequences are LNHDA and SQIVND (reference sequence). CDR3 sequence (DNA): TGTGCCAGTAGTCCCGAGCCCGGGACAGGGTTAGAAGAGACCCAGTACTTC. It translates to CASSPEPGTGLEETQYF.

The chain recombines TRBV9 with TRBJ2-2; no reliable D call. The CDR3 extends over 15 amino acids. The V end was cut by 0 bases, the J end by 1 base, with 7 bases between. Germline CDR1 reads SGDLS; CDR2 reads YYNGEE. CDR3 amino acids: CASSVEGGNTGELFF. CDR3 in DNA: TGTGCCAGCAGCGTAGAAGGCGGGAACACCGGGGAGCTGTTTTTT.

This chain joins TRBV5-1 and TRBJ1-2; D is ambiguous. The germline gives CDR1 SGHRS, CDR2 YFSETQ. V lost 0 bases to trimming and J lost 3 bases, with 9 bases between them. The CDR3 runs 14 residues. The CDR3 coding sequence is TGCGCCAGCAGCTTGGACAGCCCGGACTATGGCTACACCTTC. Its translation is CASSLDSPDYGYTF.

The J gene is TRBJ2-5, the V gene TRBV25-1; perhaps TRBD1 as D (6 bases). The end of the DNA aligns better with TRBJ2-7, so the J call may be wrong. This CDR3 contains 14 residues. Germline V gives CDR1 MGHDK, CDR2 SYGVNS. CDR3 nucleotide sequence: TGTGCCAGCAGTGACGGTATAGGGGGAGACGAGCAGTACTTC. Its protein product is CASSDGIGGDEQYF.

This clone appeared a few times. This chain joins TRBV10-3 and TRBJ2-3, with D maybe TRBD2 (6 bases). The CDR3 has 16 residues. Germline CDR1 ENHRY, CDR2 SYGVKD. The V end was cut by 6 bases, the J end by 3 bases, with 19 bases between. CDR3 sequence: CAIRPLGAGRTDTQYF. The CDR3 DNA follows: TGTGCCATCAGGCCCCTCGGGGCGGGGAGAACAGATACGCAGTATTTT.

This clone was detected only once. J is TRBJ2-7 and V is TRBV21-1; TRBD2, as called in the table, went unchecked against the DNA. TRBV21-1 constitutes a pseudogene. The CDR3 covers 18 residues. In nucleotides, the CDR3 is TGTGCCAGCAGCAAATCCCAGACTAGCGGGGTTGAGGTCTACGAGCAGTACTTC. Its protein is CASSKSQTSGVEVYEQYF.